This T cell receptor (beta chain) was identified in a study of Graves' ophthalmopathy and Graves' hyperthyroidism. V was trimmed by 0 bases and J by 7 bases, leaving 16 bases between them. CDR3 size: 16 residues. Germline loops: CDR1 LNHNV, CDR2 YYDKDF (reference sequence). This clonotype was recorded many times. Its matching antigen is unknown. Transcripts of RNA were the source for amplifying TCR beta CDR3 regions. First-round RT-PCR used HTBI primers; second-round multiplex PCR followed. TCRdb redid the calling of the multiplex PCR reads with MiXCR, one entry per CDR3 protein. Among more than 300,000 distinct CDR3 sequences listed, approximately 15% were seen once. Findings of the study overall: Appearing in blood as well were most expanded thyroid clonotypes above 0.001 frequency.

New diagnoses, under 2 months' duration, and ages 18 to 65 characterized the hyperthyroidism patients. Diagnostic conclusions were grounded in clinical symptoms, serum thyroxine, TRAb, thyroid ultrasound and orbital computed tomography. The PBMC fraction was derived from more than 8 ml of fresh peripheral blood. The specimen sequenced was peripheral blood. The chain is built from TRBV15 and TRBJ1-5, with D unclear. This clonotype was sampled from a young woman with stable Graves' hyperthyroidism. DNA for the CDR3: TGTGCCACCAGCAGAGATTCGGCTGTCCTCGGGCAGCCCCAGCATTTT. This gives the protein CATSRDSAVLGQPQHF.